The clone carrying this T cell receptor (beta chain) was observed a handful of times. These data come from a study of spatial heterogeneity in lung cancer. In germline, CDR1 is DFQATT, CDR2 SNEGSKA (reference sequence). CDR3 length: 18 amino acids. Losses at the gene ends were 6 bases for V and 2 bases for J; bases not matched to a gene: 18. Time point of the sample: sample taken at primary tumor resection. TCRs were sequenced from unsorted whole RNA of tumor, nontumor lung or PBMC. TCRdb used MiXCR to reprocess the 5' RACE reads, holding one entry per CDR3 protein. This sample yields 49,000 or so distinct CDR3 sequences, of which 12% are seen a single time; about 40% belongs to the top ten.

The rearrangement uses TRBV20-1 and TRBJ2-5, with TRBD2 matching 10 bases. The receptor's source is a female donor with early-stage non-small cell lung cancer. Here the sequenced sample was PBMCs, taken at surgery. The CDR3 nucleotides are TGCAGTGCCGCGCGGGCGCCCAGCGGGGGGGTGGGGCAAGAGACCCAGTACTTC. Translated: CSAARAPSGGVGQETQYF.